The 30 T cell receptor beta chains reported below all come from one sample, sequenced in a study of blood T cell repertoires in COVID-19. TCRdb's table, derived via immunoSEQ multiplex PCR, lists solely in-frame clones and lacks some. The data show about 230,000 clones, roughly 82% seen once. The specimen sequenced was peripheral blood. These receptors were obtained from a woman in her 40s who had recovered from COVID-19.

The rearrangement uses TRBV30 and TRBJ1-5, with a weak D call TRBD1 (5 bases). Trimming pared 4 bases from V and 3 bases from J, leaving 10 bases between. CDR1 is GTSNPN, CDR2 SVGIG, per germline (reference sequence). CDR3 size: 13 residues. The DNA of the CDR3 is TGTGCCTGGATGGCAGGGTACAATCAGCCCCAGCATTTT. It translates to CAWMAGYNQPQHF.

This chain joins TRBV3-1 (or the pseudogene TRBV3-2) and TRBJ2-5; D not certain. Trimming stripped 9 bases from V and 4 bases from J, with 12 bases between. Looked up from germline, CDR1 is LGHDT and CDR2 is YNNKEL (reference sequence). This CDR3 has 12 residues. The CDR3 sequence: CASRSSGETQYF. The CDR3 DNA is TGTGCCAGTCGTAGTTCTGGAGAGACCCAGTACTTC.

The CDR3 nucleotides read TGTGCCAGCAGTTTTTGGGGGGATGAGACCCAGTACTTC. Amino acids: CASSFWGDETQYF. This chain links TRBV12-3 or TRBV12-4 with TRBJ2-5, with D perhaps matching TRBD2 (6 bases). The CDR3 has 13 residues. Trimming removed 3 bases from V and 5 bases from J, with 10 bases in between.

V gene TRBV7-3 combines with J gene TRBJ2-3, with a weak D call TRBD1 (6 bases). The length of the CDR3 is 15 residues. Trimming cost V 0 bases and J 3 bases, with 10 bases left between them. Germline V gene sequence: CDR1 SGHTA, CDR2 FQGTGA. For the CDR3, the DNA is TGTGCCAGCAGCTTAACGGGGGCGCGGACAGATACGCAGTATTTT. The encoded protein is CASSLTGARTDTQYF.

The chain couples TRBV28 to TRBJ1-2; weak D call: TRBD1 (6 bases). Trimming took 7 bases from V and 8 from J, leaving 14 bases between them. The CDR3 covers 12 residues. In germline, CDR1 is MDHEN, CDR2 SYDVKM. CDR3 coding DNA: TGTGCCAGCACCACCGGGGGGCTGGGCTACACCTTC. It translates to CASTTGGLGYTF.

This clone showed up just once. V gene TRBV5-6 combines with J gene TRBJ1-6; D ambiguous. CDR3 length: 13 amino acids. CDR1 and CDR2 (germline): SGHDT, YYEEEE. Between the trimmed V and J ends, which lost 0 bases and 18 bases, there was a span of 16 bases. In DNA, the CDR3 is TGTGCCAGCAGCTTGGCCGGAGGCAGTCATCCCCACTTT. Protein product: CASSLAGGSHPHF.

The chain carries TRBV28 and TRBJ2-7; 7 bases are shared with TRBD1. Germline V gene data show CDR1 as MDHEN and CDR2 as SYDVKM. The ends lost 6 bases at V and 0 bases at J; junction bases unmatched: 5. The CDR3 is 14 residues long. CDR3 sequence reads: CASRRQGNSYEQYF. As DNA, the CDR3 is TGTGCCAGCAGAAGACAGGGCAACTCCTACGAGCAGTACTTC.

The V and J genes are TRBV19 and TRBJ1-2, with D perhaps matching TRBD1 (6 bases). V was pared by 6 bases and J by 5 bases, with 16 bases between. This CDR3 has 14 residues. Germline CDR1 and CDR2: LNHDA and SQIVND (reference sequence). The CDR3 sequence is CASSIGQHRYGYTF. For the CDR3, the DNA is TGTGCCAGTAGCATTGGACAGCACCGATATGGCTACACCTTC.

This clone was recorded a few times. The rearrangement uses TRBV30 and TRBJ2-7, with D possibly TRBD2 on 5 matching bases. CDR1 GTSNPN and CDR2 SVGIG come from the germline V gene (reference sequence). The ends were cut back, 0 bases at V and 2 bases at J, with 5 bases in the middle. The CDR3 is made up of 12 amino acids. The DNA for the CDR3 is TGTGCCTGGAGTGTGGAGGCCTACGAGCAGTACTTC. Protein product: CAWSVEAYEQYF.

This clone showed up just once. This chain uses TRBV7-2 with TRBJ2-1, with D unclear. V shed 0 bases and J shed 8 bases, with 8 bases lying between them. The CDR3 covers 13 residues. Germline CDR1 reads SGHTA; CDR2 reads FQGNSA. CDR3 sequence: CASSLAQRDEQFF. DNA for the CDR3: TGTGCCAGCAGCTTAGCCCAACGGGATGAGCAGTTCTTC.

The chain employs TRBV12-3 or TRBV12-4 and TRBJ1-2; D is ambiguous. V was clipped by 3 bases and J by 7 bases, with 6 bases between them. The CDR3 length is 11 residues. This CDR3 reads CASSFNGGYTF. The CDR3 DNA reads TGTGCCAGCAGTTTCAACGGTGGCTACACCTTC.

A few counts support this clone. This chain uses TRBV6-5 with TRBJ2-3, with TRBD2 matching 7 bases. The V gene's germline CDR1 is MNHEY and CDR2 SVGAGI. V lost 6 bases to trimming and J lost 6 bases; unmatched junction nucleotides: 6. The CDR3 runs to 13 residues. The CDR3 region is CASSRDYSDTQYF. The CDR3 nucleotides read TGTGCCAGCAGCCGGGACTACAGCGATACGCAGTATTTT.

This clone was recorded only once. V is TRBV5-1 and J is TRBJ2-3, with 7 bases fitting TRBD1. The trim removed 4 bases at V and 1 base at J, leaving 9 bases unmatched. Germline values: CDR1 SGHRS, CDR2 YFSETQ. The CDR3 spans 16 residues. The CDR3 DNA sequence: TGCGCCAGCAGCAACCGGGACAGTCTTCGCACAGATACGCAGTATTTT. This gives the protein CASSNRDSLRTDTQYF.

This clone was counted a single time. This chain uses TRBV28 with TRBJ1-2; the match to TRBD1 covers 7 bases. CDR1 MDHEN and CDR2 SYDVKM come from the germline V gene. V dropped 5 bases and J dropped 6; count of bases not matched to a gene: 12. The CDR3 runs to 15 residues. CDR3 amino acids: CASSPDGDRLNGYTF. For the CDR3, the DNA is TGTGCCAGCAGTCCCGACGGGGACAGACTTAATGGCTACACCTTC.

This chain's CDR3 is CASSMTGRDYTF. The CDR3 DNA reads as TGCGCCAGCAGCATGACAGGACGTGACTACACCTTC. The chain is built from TRBV5-1 and TRBJ1-2, with a weak D call TRBD1 (6 bases). The germline V and J ends were trimmed by 4 bases and 10 bases, with 14 bases remaining between them. This CDR3 comprises 12 residues. The germline V gene has CDR1 SGHRS and CDR2 YFSETQ.

This chain uses TRBV7-3 with TRBJ2-1; 8 bases are shared with TRBD2. J was trimmed by 3 bases and V by 8 bases; bases with no gene match: 9. The germline V gene has CDR1 SGHTA and CDR2 FQGTGA. The CDR3 loop spans 15 amino acids. CDR3 coding DNA: TGTGCCAGCGGATTAAGCGGGGGAGGCTACAATGAGCAGTTCTTC. As protein: CASGLSGGGYNEQFF.

This clone was recorded a few times. CDR3 sequence (DNA): TGTGCCAGCAGTAGGGGGCCCACTGAAGCTTTCTTT. Protein product: CASSRGPTEAFF. The rearrangement links TRBV12-3 or TRBV12-4 to TRBJ1-1; 7 bases line up with TRBD1. This CDR3 is built from 12 residues. With 5 bases clipped from V and 4 bases from J, the junction kept 1 base outside the gene matches.

The rearrangement joins TRBV10-3 to TRBJ1-1; 9 bases line up with TRBD1. CDR3 size: 13 residues. Germline lookup yields CDR1 ENHRY and CDR2 SYGVKD. V lost 3 bases and J lost 11; bases outside the gene matches: 7. The DNA of the CDR3 is TGTGCCATCAGTGATAGGGACAGGGTATGGGCTTTCTTT. As protein: CAISDRDRVWAFF.

CDR3 in amino acids: CASSSDRANTGELFF. As DNA, the CDR3 is TGTGCCAGCAGCTCGGACAGGGCTAACACCGGGGAGCTGTTTTTT. V is TRBV7-9 and J is TRBJ2-2; 8 nucleotides align to TRBD1. The CDR3 covers 15 residues. V was pared by 4 bases and J by 2 bases, with 3 bases of the junction left unmatched. Germline V CDR1 and CDR2: SEHNR, FQNEAQ (reference sequence). Full variable domain (outside the CDR3, taken from reference TRBV7-9 and TRBJ2-2): DTGVSQNPRHKITKRGQNVTFRCDPISEHNRLYWYRQTLGQGPEFLTYFQNEAQLEKSRLLSDRFSAERPKGSFSTLEIQRTEQGDSAMYLCASSSDRANTGELFFGEGSRLTVL.

This sequence joins TRBV7-2 and TRBJ2-1; 8 nucleotides line up with TRBD2. CDR1 is SGHTA and CDR2 is FQGNSA in the germline V gene. This CDR3 spans 16 amino acids. With V trimmed by 3 bases and J by 9 bases, 13 bases remained unmatched. The CDR3 sequence is CASSFKAGGGSFEQFF. DNA of the CDR3: TGTGCCAGCAGCTTCAAGGCGGGGGGCGGTTCGTTTGAGCAGTTCTTC.

V usage is TRBV29-1 and J usage is TRBJ2-3; a weak D match, TRBD2 (5 bases). Germline CDR1 reads SQVTM; CDR2 reads ANQGSEA. This CDR3 contains 14 residues. The V end was cut by 2 bases, the J end by 3 bases, with 12 bases between. The CDR3 spells CSVESRVVTDTQYF. CDR3 bases: TGCAGCGTTGAATCGAGGGTTGTGACAGATACGCAGTATTTT.

V gene TRBV27 combines with J gene TRBJ2-3; 7 bases match TRBD1. Germline loops: CDR1 MNHEY, CDR2 SMNVEV (reference sequence). The CDR3 loop spans 13 amino acids. After removal of 6 bases from V and 3 bases from J, the junction contained 3 bases not matched to a gene. For the CDR3, the DNA is TGTGCCAGCAGAAAGGGGGCGACAGATACGCAGTATTTT. Its protein is CASRKGATDTQYF.

In this sample, this clone turned up many times. The rearrangement uses TRBV7-9 and TRBJ1-5; D may be TRBD1 (5 bases). The V gene lost 1 base and the J gene lost 3 bases, with 7 bases spanning the gap. CDR3 length: 14 amino acids. Germline V gene data show CDR1 as SEHNR and CDR2 as FQNEAQ (reference sequence). CDR3 nucleotides: TGTGCCAGCAGCTTAGGACAGACCAATCAGCCCCAGCATTTT. Translating gives CASSLGQTNQPQHF.

The V and J genes are TRBV3-1 (or the pseudogene TRBV3-2) and TRBJ1-6; D remains ambiguous. CDR3 size: 12 residues. Germline V gives CDR1 LGHDT, CDR2 YNNKEL (reference sequence). V gave up 5 bases and J gave up 8 bases, with 7 bases separating them. CDR3 amino acids: CASSTRDSPLHF. In DNA form, the CDR3 reads TGTGCCAGCAGCACCCGGGATTCACCCCTCCACTTT.

V is TRBV19 and J is TRBJ2-7; the match to TRBD1 covers 12 bases. This CDR3 is built from 15 residues. Trimming cost V 8 bases and J 6 bases; bases outside gene matches: 11. Looked up from germline, CDR1 is LNHDA and CDR2 is SQIVND (reference sequence). The CDR3 DNA follows: TGTGCCAGTGGACCGGGACAGGGGGCGGGGAGCGAGCAGTACTTC. This codes for CASGPGQGAGSEQYF.

The V call is TRBV30, the J call TRBJ2-3, with TRBD2 matching over 10 bases. Trimming cost V 2 bases and J 2 bases; bases outside gene matches: 4. This CDR3 region has 15 residues. Germline V gives CDR1 GTSNPN, CDR2 SVGIG (reference sequence). CDR3 protein: CAWSPTSGVTDTQYF. DNA for the CDR3: TGTGCCTGGAGTCCAACTAGCGGGGTCACAGATACGCAGTATTTT.

V is TRBV5-5 and J is TRBJ2-1; 7 nucleotides match TRBD2. V lost 3 bases, J lost 6 bases, and 6 bases stayed unmatched. The CDR3 runs to 14 residues. Germline-derived CDR1 and CDR2 are SGHKS and YYEKEE (reference sequence). The CDR3 DNA reads TGTGCCAGCAGCTACGCCGGGACTACCAATGAGCAGTTCTTC. It is translated as CASSYAGTTNEQFF.

The V and J genes are TRBV19 and TRBJ1-5; 7 nucleotides match TRBD1. Trimming cost V 6 bases and J 0 bases; bases outside gene matches: 8. The germline V gene has CDR1 LNHDA and CDR2 SQIVND (reference sequence). The CDR3 contains 16 residues. DNA for the CDR3: TGTGCCAGTAGGTCGACAGGGTTAAGTAGCAATCAGCCCCAGCATTTT. This gives the protein CASRSTGLSSNQPQHF. The variable domain in full, with the rest retrieved from reference TRBV19 and TRBJ1-5, is DGGITQSPKYLFRKEGQNVTLSCEQNLNHDAMYWYRQDPGQGLRLIYYSQIVNDFQKGDIAEGYSVSREKKESFPLTVTSAQKNPTAFYLCASRSTGLSSNQPQHFGDGTRLSIL.

This chain uses TRBV2 with TRBJ2-1, with TRBD2 as a possible D gene (5 bases). The CDR3 sequence is 12 residues long. V lost 5 bases and J lost 9, with 11 bases in between. Germline V lookup: CDR1 SNHLY, CDR2 FYNNEI. The CDR3 DNA is TGTGCCAGCAGTTCTAGGAGGCCTGAGCAGTTCTTC. Its protein product is CASSSRRPEQFF.

The chain is built from TRBV3-1 (or the pseudogene TRBV3-2) and TRBJ1-2; 11 nucleotides align to TRBD1. The CDR3 is 15 residues long. V was pared by 7 bases and J by 4 bases, with 8 bases of the junction left unmatched. Looked up from germline, CDR1 is LGHDT and CDR2 is YNNKEL (reference sequence). As DNA, the CDR3 is TGTGCCAGCACAGGGACAGGGGGAACGAGCTATGGCTACACCTTC. Amino acid sequence: CASTGTGGTSYGYTF.